The 6 T cell receptor beta chains reported below all come from one sample, sequenced in a study of T cell clonality in common variable immunodeficiency. Study-level points and caveats: Reportedly, TCR beta sequences from common variable immunodeficiency showed fewer deletions and N-nucleotide insertions.

Some clones are missing from TCRdb's copy, which holds only in-frame ones; the method was immunoSEQ multiplex PCR. Observed in the sample are approximately 18,000 clones, none of them singletons. The antigens these receptors bind are not known. Sequenced: peripheral blood mononuclear cells. The receptor source for this set is a human donor with common variable immunodeficiency.

As concerns this clone: The read terminates 3 residues ahead of where the CDR3 ends, so the germline J gene completes it. The V gene is TRBV20-1, the J gene TRBJ2-5; 8 nucleotides agree with TRBD2. V gave up 6 bases and J gave up 4 bases; unmatched junction bases: 13. This CDR3 is built from 15 residues. Germline CDR1 reads DFQATT; CDR2 reads SNEGSKA (reference sequence). Partial CDR3 DNA: TGCAGTGCCGCCCCGGGACTAGGGTATAGAGAGACC. Protein product: CSAAPGLGYRET. In full, the CDR3 is CSAAPGLGYRETQYF.

This clone was recorded at least ten times. The DNA ends 3 residues before the CDR3 does, and the rest of the CDR3 is filled in from the germline J gene. V usage is TRBV5-4 and J usage is TRBJ2-7; D remains ambiguous. Germline CDR1 SGHNT, CDR2 YYREEE (reference sequence). V lost 0 bases, J lost 6 bases, and 13 bases lay in between. The CDR3 extends over 14 amino acids. The CDR3 region is CASSLGSGPVEQYF. The CDR3 bases that were read are TGTGCCAGCAGCTTGGGCAGTGGTCCTGTCGAG.

This clone was seen ten or more times. The observed sequence ends 3 residues before the CDR3 terminus, with the missing tail filled in from the germline J gene. The chain couples TRBV5-5 to TRBJ2-7, with D perhaps TRBD2 (6 bases). The CDR3 is 15 amino acids. Between the trimmed V and J ends, which lost 7 bases and 2 bases, there was a span of 19 bases. Germline V gene data show CDR1 as SGHKS and CDR2 as YYEKEE (reference sequence). The CDR3 is CASAPLGGVPYEQYF. Partial CDR3 DNA: TGTGCCAGCGCCCCCCTCGGGGGTGTCCCCTACGAG.

In the case of this clone: The read stops 3 residues short of the end of the CDR3; the missing end is completed from the germline J gene. The J gene is TRBJ2-1, the V gene TRBV2, with D possibly TRBD1 on 5 matching bases. This CDR3 has 11 residues. CDR1 is SNHLY and CDR2 is FYNNEI in the germline V gene. The V gene lost 8 bases and the J gene lost 5 bases, with 7 bases spanning the gap. The CDR3 here is CASVRDNEQFF. Incomplete CDR3 DNA: TGTGCCAGCGTCAGGGACAATGAG.

Comment on this clone: The missing CDR3 end, 3 residues past where the read stops, is filled in from the germline J gene. The genes are TRBV19 and TRBJ1-4; 7 bases agree with TRBD1. V trimming: 3 bases; J trimming: 7 bases; junction bases outside the gene matches: 5. The CDR3 has 14 amino acids. Germline V gene lookup returns CDR1 LNHDA and CDR2 SQIVND (reference sequence). The CDR3 loop is CASSIQGGTEKLFF. CDR3 bases read: TGTGCCAGTAGTATTCAGGGGGGCACTGAAAAA.

This clone was seen a handful of times. Read data end 3 residues before the CDR3 end; the end is taken from the germline J gene. This chain connects TRBV20-1 to TRBJ2-1, with 7 positions matching TRBD1. The CDR3 consists of 13 residues. CDR1 and CDR2 (germline): DFQATT, SNEGSKA (reference sequence). Germline trimming cut 1 base from V and 5 bases from J; bases unmatched to any gene: 2. The CDR3 sequence is CSARGDSHNEQFF. CDR3 DNA, as far as it was read: TGCAGTGCTAGAGGGGACAGTCACAATGAG.